This T cell receptor (beta chain) came from a study of Ad26.COV2.S vaccination and SARS-CoV-2 variants. Study-wide context: Donor allocation was to the COV1001 Ad26.COV2.S trial arm.

Treatment reported: around 19 received Ad26.COV2.S at low or high dose, single or two shots; about 5 received placebo; per-sample allocation not given. Repertoires come from day 63 after the first vaccine or placebo injection. Clones were read by immunoSEQ multiplex PCR, and TCRdb kept only the in-frame ones, dropping some. The table includes roughly 350,000 clones, roughly 90% detected once. The table lists this clone with a count of one. The same CDR3 also results from other DNA sequences found in this sample. The CDR3 loop spans 13 amino acids. The germline gives CDR1 SGHDT, CDR2 YYEEEE. Trimming removed 0 bases at V and 7 bases at J, with 8 bases between.

The chain is built from TRBV5-6 and TRBJ2-1, with D uncertain. The sequencing used peripheral blood, collected in a trial of Ad26.COV2.S vaccine versus placebo. The clonotype was recovered from a person aged 18-65 years who received the Ad26.COV2.S COVID-19 vaccine or a placebo. The CDR3 coding sequence is TGTGCCAGCAGCTTGGGCAGGAGAAATGAGCAGTTCTTC. Encoded protein: CASSLGRRNEQFF.